The clone carrying this T cell receptor (beta chain) was counted at least ten times. Its antigen is not identified. The sample is drawn from a study of CD8 T cells in ankylosing spondylitis. General study points: About 8 highly homologous variants made up a TCR beta motif, and this motif appeared characteristic of ankylosing spondylitis blood. Disease-linked clones proved CD8+ and comparatively uncommon in peripheral blood.

A quantitative 5'-RACE method, one with molecular barcodes, was used to make TCR beta libraries. MiXCR, applied by TCRdb to the 5' RACE reads, yields one record per CDR3 protein. The sample carries around 7,500 distinct CDR3 sequences, over 7.5% recorded once. Trimming removed 0 bases at V and 3 bases at J, with 10 bases between. CDR1 is SGDLS and CDR2 is YYNGEE in the germline V gene. The CDR3 extends over 15 amino acids. The clonotype comes from a male donor with ankylosing spondylitis or in good health (not recorded which). This sequence joins TRBV9 and TRBJ2-4; no clear D. The material sequenced was blood, either unsorted or a sorted T cell fraction (not recorded which). The CDR3 region is CASSVGFSDKNIQYF. CDR3 nucleotides: TGTGCCAGCAGCGTAGGGTTTTCGGACAAAAACATTCAGTACTTC.